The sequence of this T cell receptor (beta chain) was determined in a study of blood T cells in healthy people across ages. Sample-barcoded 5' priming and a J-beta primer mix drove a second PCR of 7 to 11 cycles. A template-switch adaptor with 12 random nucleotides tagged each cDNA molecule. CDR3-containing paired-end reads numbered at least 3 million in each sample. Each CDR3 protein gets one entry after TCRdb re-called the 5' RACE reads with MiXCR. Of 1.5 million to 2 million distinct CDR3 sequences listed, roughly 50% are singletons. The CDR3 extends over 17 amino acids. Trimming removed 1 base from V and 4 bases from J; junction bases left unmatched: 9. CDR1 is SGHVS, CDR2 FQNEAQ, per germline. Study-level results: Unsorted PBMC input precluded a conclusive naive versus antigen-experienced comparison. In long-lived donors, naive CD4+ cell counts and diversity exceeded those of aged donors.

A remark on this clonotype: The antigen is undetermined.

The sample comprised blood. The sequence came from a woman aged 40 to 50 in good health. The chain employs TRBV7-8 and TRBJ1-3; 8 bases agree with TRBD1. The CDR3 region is CASSLVVPGGSGNTIYF. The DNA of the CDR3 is TGTGCCAGCAGCTTAGTAGTCCCAGGGGGCTCAGGAAACACCATATATTTT.